This TCR beta chain was identified in a study of blood T cell repertoires in COVID-19. The V segment lost 0 bases and the J segment 6 bases; nucleotides outside the gene matches: 5. This CDR3 contains 15 residues. Germline-derived CDR1 and CDR2 are SGHTA and FQGNSA. Sequencing was performed with immunoSEQ multiplex PCR; in TCRdb, only in-frame clones are kept and a portion is missing. Of around 260,000 clones listed, approximately 86% were seen once; the top ten hold approximately 2%. Sequencing used peripheral blood. The chain employs TRBV7-2 and TRBJ1-2, with 9 bases aligning to TRBD1. The sequence came from a man aged 25-45 years with active or convalescent COVID-19. The CDR3 sequence is CASSLATGTGHGYTF. CDR3 bases: TGTGCCAGCAGCTTAGCGACCGGGACAGGGCATGGCTACACCTTC.